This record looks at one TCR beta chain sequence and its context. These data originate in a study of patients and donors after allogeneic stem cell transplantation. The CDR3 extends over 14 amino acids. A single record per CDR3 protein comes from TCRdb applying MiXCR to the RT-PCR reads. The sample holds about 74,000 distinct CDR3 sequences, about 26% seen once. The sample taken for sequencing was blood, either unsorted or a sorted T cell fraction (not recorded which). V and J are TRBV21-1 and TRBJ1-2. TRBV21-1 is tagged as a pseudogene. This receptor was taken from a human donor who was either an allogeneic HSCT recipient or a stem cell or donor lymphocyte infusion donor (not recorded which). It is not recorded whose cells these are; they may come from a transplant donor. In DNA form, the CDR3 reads TGTGCCAGCAGCAAAGACGGGAGGAACTATGGCTACACCTTC. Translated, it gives CASSKDGRNYGYTF.